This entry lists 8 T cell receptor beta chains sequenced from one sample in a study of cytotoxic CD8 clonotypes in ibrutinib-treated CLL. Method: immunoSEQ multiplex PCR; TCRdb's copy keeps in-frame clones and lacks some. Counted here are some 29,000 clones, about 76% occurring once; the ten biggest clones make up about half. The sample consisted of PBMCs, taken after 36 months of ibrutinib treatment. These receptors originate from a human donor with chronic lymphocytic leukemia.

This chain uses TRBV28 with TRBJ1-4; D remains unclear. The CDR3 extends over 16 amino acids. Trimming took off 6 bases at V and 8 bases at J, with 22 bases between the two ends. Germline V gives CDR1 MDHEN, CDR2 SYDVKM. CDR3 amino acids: CASSRTSTELGEKLFF. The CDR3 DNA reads TGTGCCAGCAGCCGAACGTCCACCGAATTGGGCGAAAAACTGTTTTTT.

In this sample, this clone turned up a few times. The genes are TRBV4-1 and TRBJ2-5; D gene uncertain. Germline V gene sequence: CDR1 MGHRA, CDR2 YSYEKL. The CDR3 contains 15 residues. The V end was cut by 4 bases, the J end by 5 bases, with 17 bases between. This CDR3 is CASSLIVDPRETQYF. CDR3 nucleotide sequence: TGCGCCAGCAGCCTGATTGTCGACCCCCGCGAGACCCAGTACTTC.

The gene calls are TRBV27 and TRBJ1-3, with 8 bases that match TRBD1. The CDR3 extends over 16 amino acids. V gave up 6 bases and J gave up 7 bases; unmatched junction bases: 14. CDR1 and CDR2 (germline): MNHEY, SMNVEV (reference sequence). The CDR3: CASRRAPGTGVNTIYF. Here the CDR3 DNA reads TGTGCCAGCAGACGCGCCCCCGGGACAGGAGTGAACACCATATATTTT.

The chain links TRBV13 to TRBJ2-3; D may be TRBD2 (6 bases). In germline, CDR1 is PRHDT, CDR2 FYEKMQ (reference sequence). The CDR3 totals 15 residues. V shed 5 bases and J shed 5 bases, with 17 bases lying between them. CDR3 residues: CASSVAAQPRDTQYF. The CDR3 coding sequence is TGTGCCAGCAGCGTAGCGGCTCAACCGCGAGATACGCAGTATTTT.

Here the CDR3 reads CASSAASAGGAYEQYF. CDR3 sequence (DNA): TGTGCCAGCAGCGCCGCTTCGGCGGGGGGGGCCTACGAGCAGTACTTC. The chain recombines TRBV9 with TRBJ2-7; 9 bases are a match to TRBD2. The V gene's germline CDR1 is SGDLS and CDR2 YYNGEE. V dropped 3 bases and J dropped 2; count of bases not matched to a gene: 9. The CDR3 loop spans 16 amino acids.

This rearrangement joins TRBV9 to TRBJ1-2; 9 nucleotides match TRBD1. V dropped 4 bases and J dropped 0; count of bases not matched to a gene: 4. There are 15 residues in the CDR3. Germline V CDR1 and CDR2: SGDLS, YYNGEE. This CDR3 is CASSHRQGANYGYTF. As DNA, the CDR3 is TGTGCCAGCAGCCACCGACAGGGGGCTAACTATGGCTACACCTTC.

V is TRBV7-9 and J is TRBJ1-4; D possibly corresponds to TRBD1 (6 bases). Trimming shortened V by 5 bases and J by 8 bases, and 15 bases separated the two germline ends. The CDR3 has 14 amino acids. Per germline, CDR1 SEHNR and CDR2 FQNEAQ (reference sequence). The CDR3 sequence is CASSVDQGLEKLFF. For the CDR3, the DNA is TGTGCCAGCAGCGTAGACCAGGGGTTAGAAAAACTGTTTTTT.

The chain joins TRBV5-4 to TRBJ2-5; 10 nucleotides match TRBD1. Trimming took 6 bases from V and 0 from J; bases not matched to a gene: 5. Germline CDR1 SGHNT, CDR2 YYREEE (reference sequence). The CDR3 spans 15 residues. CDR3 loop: CASTMDRGYQETQYF. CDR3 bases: TGTGCCAGCACCATGGACAGGGGGTACCAAGAGACCCAGTACTTC. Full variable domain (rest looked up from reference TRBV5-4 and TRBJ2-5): ETGVTQSPTHLIKTRGQQVTLRCSSQSGHNTVSWYQQALGQGPQFIFQYYREEENGRGNFPPRFSGLQFPNYSSELNVNALELDDSALYLCASTMDRGYQETQYFGPGTRLLVL.